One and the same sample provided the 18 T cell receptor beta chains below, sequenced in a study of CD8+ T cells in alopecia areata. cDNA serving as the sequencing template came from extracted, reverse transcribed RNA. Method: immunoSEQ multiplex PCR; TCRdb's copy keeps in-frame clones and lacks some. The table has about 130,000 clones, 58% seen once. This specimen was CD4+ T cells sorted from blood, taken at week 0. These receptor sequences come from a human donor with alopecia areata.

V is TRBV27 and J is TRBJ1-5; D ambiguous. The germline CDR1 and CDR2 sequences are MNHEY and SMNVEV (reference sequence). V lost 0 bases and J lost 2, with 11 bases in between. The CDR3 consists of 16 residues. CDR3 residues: CASSLSVPRGNQPQHF. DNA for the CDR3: TGTGCCAGCAGTTTATCAGTCCCCCGGGGCAATCAGCCCCAGCATTTT.

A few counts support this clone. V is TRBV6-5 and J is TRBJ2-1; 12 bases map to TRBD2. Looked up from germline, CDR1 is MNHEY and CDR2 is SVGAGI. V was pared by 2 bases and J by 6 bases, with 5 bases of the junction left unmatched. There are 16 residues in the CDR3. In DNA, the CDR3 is TGTGCCAGCAGTTACCGGACTAGCGGGAAGGTCAATGAGCAGTTCTTC. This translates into CASSYRTSGKVNEQFF.

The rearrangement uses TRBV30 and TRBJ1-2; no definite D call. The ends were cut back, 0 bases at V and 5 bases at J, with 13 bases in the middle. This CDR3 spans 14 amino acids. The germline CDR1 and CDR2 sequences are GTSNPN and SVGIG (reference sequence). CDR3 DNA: TGTGCCTGGAGTGTACCCCCAGGCTGGTATGGCTACACCTTC. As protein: CAWSVPPGWYGYTF.

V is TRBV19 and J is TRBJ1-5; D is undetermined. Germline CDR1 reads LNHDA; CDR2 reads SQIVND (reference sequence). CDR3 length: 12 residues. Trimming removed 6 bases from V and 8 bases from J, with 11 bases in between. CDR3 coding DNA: TGTGCCAGTAGCCCCACCCAGGAGCCCCAGCATTTT. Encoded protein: CASSPTQEPQHF.

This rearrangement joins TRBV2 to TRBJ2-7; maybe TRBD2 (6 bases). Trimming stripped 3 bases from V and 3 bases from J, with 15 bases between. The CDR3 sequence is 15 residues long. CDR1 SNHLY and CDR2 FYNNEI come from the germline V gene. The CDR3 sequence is CASSDGSGNNYEQYF. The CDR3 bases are TGTGCCAGCAGTGATGGTAGCGGAAACAACTACGAGCAGTACTTC.

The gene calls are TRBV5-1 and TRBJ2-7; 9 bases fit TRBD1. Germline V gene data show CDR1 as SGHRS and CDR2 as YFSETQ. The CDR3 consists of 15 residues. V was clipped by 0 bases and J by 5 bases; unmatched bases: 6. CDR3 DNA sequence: TGCGCCAGCAGCTTGGCGGGACAGGGAAACGACGAGCAGTACTTC. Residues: CASSLAGQGNDEQYF.

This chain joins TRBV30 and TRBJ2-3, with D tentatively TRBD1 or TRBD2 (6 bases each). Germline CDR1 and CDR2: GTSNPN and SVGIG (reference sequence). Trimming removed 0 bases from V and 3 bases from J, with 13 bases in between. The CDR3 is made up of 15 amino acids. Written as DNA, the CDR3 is TGTGCCTGGAGTGTAACGGGGGCGGGGACAGATACGCAGTATTTT. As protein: CAWSVTGAGTDTQYF.

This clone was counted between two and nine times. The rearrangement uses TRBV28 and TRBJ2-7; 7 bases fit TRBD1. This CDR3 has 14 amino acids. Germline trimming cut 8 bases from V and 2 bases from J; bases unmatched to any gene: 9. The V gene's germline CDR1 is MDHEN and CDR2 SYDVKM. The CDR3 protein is CASLPGQGAYEQYF. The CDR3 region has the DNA TGTGCCAGCCTTCCCGGGCAGGGGGCCTACGAGCAGTACTTC.

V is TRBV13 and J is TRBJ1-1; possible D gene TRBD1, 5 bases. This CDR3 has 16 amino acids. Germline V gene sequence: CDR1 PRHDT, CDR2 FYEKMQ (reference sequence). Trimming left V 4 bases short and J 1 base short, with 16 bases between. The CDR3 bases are TGTGCCAGCAGCTCACATTTAAAGACAGCGAACACTGAAGCTTTCTTT. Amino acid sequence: CASSSHLKTANTEAFF.

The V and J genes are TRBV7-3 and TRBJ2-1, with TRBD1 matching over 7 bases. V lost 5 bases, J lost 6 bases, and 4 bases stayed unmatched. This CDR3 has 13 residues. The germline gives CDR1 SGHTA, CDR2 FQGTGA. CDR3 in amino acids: CASSPPGGNEQFF. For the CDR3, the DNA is TGTGCCAGCAGCCCGCCAGGGGGCAATGAGCAGTTCTTC. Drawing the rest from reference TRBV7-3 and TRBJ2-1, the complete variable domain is GAGVSQTPSNKVTEKGKYVELRCDPISGHTALYWYRQSLGQGPEFLIYFQGTGAADDSGLPNDRFFAVRPEGSVSTLKIQRTERGDSAVYLCASSPPGGNEQFFGPGTRLTVL.

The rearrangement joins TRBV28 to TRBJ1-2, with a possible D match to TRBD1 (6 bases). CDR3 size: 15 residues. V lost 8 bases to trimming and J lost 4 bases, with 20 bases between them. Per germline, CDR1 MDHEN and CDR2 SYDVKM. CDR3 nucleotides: TGTGCCAGCCTGAGGGGGAGTTCGGGTGGCTATGGCTACACCTTC. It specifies CASLRGSSGGYGYTF.

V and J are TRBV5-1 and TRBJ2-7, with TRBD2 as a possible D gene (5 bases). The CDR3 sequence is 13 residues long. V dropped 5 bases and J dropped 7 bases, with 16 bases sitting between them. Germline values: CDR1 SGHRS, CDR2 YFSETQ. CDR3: CASSTGSTGEQYF. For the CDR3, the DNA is TGCGCCAGCAGTACCGGGTCGACGGGGGAGCAGTACTTC.

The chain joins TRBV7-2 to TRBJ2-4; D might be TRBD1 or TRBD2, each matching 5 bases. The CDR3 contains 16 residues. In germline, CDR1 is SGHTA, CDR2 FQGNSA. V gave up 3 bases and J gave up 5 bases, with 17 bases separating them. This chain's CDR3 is CASSLGMGVGQNIQYF. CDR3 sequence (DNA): TGTGCCAGCAGCTTGGGGATGGGGGTAGGCCAAAACATTCAGTACTTC.

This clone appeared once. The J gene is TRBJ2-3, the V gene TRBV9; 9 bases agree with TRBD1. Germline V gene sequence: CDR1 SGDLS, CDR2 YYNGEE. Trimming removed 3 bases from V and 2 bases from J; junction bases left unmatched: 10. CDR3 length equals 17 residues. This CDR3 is CASSAGKRTGATDTQYF. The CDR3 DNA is TGTGCCAGCAGCGCAGGAAAGCGGACAGGGGCCACAGATACGCAGTATTTT.

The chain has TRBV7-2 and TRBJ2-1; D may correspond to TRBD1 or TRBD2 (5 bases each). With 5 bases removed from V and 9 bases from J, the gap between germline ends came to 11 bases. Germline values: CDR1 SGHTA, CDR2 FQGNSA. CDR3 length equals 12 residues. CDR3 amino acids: CASSNPGLEQFF. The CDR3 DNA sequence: TGTGCCAGCAGCAACCCGGGGCTTGAGCAGTTCTTC.

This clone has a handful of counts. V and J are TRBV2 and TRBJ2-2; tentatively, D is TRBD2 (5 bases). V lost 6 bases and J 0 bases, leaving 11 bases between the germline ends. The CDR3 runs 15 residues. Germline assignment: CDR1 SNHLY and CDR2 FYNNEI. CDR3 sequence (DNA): TGTGCCAGCAGAAGCGGAGATTCGAACACCGGGGAGCTGTTTTTT. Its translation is CASRSGDSNTGELFF. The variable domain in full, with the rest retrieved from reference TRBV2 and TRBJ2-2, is EPEVTQTPSHQVTQMGQEVILRCVPISNHLYFYWYRQILGQKVEFLVSFYNNEISEKSEIFDDQFSVERPDGSNFTLKIRSTKLEDSAMYFCASRSGDSNTGELFFGEGSRLTVL.

The CDR3 DNA reads as TGTGCCACGGGGCCTTGGACCGGGGAGCTGTTTTTT. This codes for CATGPWTGELFF. The chain couples TRBV19 to TRBJ2-2; the D call may be TRBD1 or TRBD2 (5 bases each). This CDR3 has 12 amino acids. Germline loops: CDR1 LNHDA, CDR2 SQIVND (reference sequence). V was pared by 10 bases and J by 5 bases, with 11 bases between.

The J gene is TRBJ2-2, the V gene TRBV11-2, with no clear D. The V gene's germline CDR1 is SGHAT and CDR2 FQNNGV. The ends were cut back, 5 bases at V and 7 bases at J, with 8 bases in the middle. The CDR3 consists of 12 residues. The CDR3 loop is CASSHGRGELFF. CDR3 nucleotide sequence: TGTGCCAGCAGCCACGGCCGCGGGGAGCTGTTTTTT.